Listed here are 21 T cell receptor beta chains from one sample, sequenced in a study of cytomegalovirus exposure and HLA in healthy donors. The PCR made use of 60 Vbeta and 13 Jbeta primers. Repertoires were generated with immunoSEQ multiplex PCR, while TCRdb's copy carries only in-frame clones and drops some. The sample shows 150,000 to 180,000 clones, roughly 80% of them seen only once. Sample: PBMCs. These receptors were taken from a woman in her thirties or forties in good health and CMV-seronegative.

The gene calls are TRBV5-4 and TRBJ1-1, with D possibly matching TRBD1 (5 bases). The V gene lost 3 bases and the J gene lost 3 bases, with 12 bases spanning the gap. In germline, CDR1 is SGHNT, CDR2 YYREEE (reference sequence). The CDR3 spans 14 residues. CDR3 protein: CASSSGGLDTEAFF. The CDR3 nucleotides are TGTGCCAGCAGCTCTGGGGGGTTGGACACTGAAGCTTTCTTT.

The chain recombines TRBV7-9 with TRBJ2-2; D perhaps matches TRBD1 (6 bases). Looked up from germline, CDR1 is SEHNR and CDR2 is FQNEAQ (reference sequence). The CDR3 length is 15 residues. Trimming cost V 3 bases and J 5 bases, with 13 bases left between them. The CDR3 reads CASSLVTQGTGELFF. The CDR3 DNA is TGTGCCAGCAGCTTGGTAACGCAGGGGACCGGGGAGCTGTTTTTT.

The chain has TRBV6-1 and TRBJ2-1; D is uncertain. The CDR3 is made up of 12 amino acids. Germline values: CDR1 MNHNS, CDR2 SASEGT. Between the trimmed V and J ends, which lost 5 bases and 7 bases, there was a span of 9 bases. CDR3 loop: CASSPLRNEQFF. The CDR3 DNA reads TGTGCCAGCAGTCCCCTCCGGAATGAGCAGTTCTTC.

The DNA of the CDR3 is TGTGCCAGCAGCTCCCGCGGGCGGGAGGGCTATGGCTACACCTTC. It encodes CASSSRGREGYGYTF. The chain uses TRBV7-2 and TRBJ1-2; D is unresolved. Germline loops: CDR1 SGHTA, CDR2 FQGNSA. V lost 4 bases, J lost 4 bases, and 16 bases lay in between. There are 15 residues in the CDR3. The full variable domain, completed using reference TRBV7-2 and TRBJ1-2, is GAGVSQSPSNKVTEKGKDVELRCDPISGHTALYWYRQSLGQGLEFLIYFQGNSAPDKSGLPSDRFSAERTGGSVSTLTIQRTQQEDSAVYLCASSSRGREGYGYTFGSGTRLTVV.

CDR3 DNA: TGTGCCAGCAGCGCCACCGGGACTAGCGTTATCACCGGGGAGCTGTTTTTT. This encodes CASSATGTSVITGELFF. The J gene is TRBJ2-2, the V gene TRBV9, with 10 bases identical to TRBD2. Germline assignment: CDR1 SGDLS and CDR2 YYNGEE. Trimming at V came to 3 bases and at J to 4 bases, leaving 9 bases not matched to a gene. The CDR3 consists of 17 residues.

V gene TRBV5-6 combines with J gene TRBJ2-1; D is unresolved. The CDR3 is 12 amino acids. Germline V lookup: CDR1 SGHDT, CDR2 YYEEEE. V lost 4 bases and J 14 bases, leaving 16 bases between the germline ends. This chain's CDR3 is CASSGTKPVEFF. The CDR3 bases are TGTGCCAGCAGCGGTACTAAACCGGTTGAGTTCTTC. The variable domain in full, completed from reference TRBV5-6 and TRBJ2-1, reads DAGVTQSPTHLIKTRGQQVTLRCSPKSGHDTVSWYQQALGQGPQFIFQYYEEEERQRGNFPDRFSGHQFPNYSSELNVNALLLGDSALYLCASSGTKPVEFFGPGTRLTVL.

This sequence joins TRBV10-3 and TRBJ2-1, with D tentatively TRBD2 (6 bases). V shed 4 bases and J shed 7 bases, with 23 bases lying between them. This CDR3 comprises 17 residues. CDR1 is ENHRY and CDR2 is SYGVKD in the germline V gene. The CDR3 DNA sequence: TGTGCCATCAGTGCCGCCATAACCCCCGGGAGAGGGAATGAGCAGTTCTTC. Its translation: CAISAAITPGRGNEQFF.

The chain joins TRBV11-2 to TRBJ2-7, with D perhaps matching TRBD2 (5 bases). Germline CDR1 SGHAT, CDR2 FQNNGV. The CDR3 spans 15 residues. V lost 5 bases to trimming and J lost 4 bases, with 18 bases between them. The CDR3: CASSQYWPGNYEQYF. The CDR3 bases are TGTGCCAGCAGCCAATACTGGCCGGGGAATTACGAGCAGTACTTC.

The chain uses TRBV27 and TRBJ1-5; D is perhaps TRBD1 (5 bases). The CDR3 sequence is 16 residues long. V lost 3 bases and J lost 3, with 15 bases in between. CDR1 is MNHEY, CDR2 SMNVEV, per germline (reference sequence). The CDR3: CASSFAGSNNNQPQHF. DNA for the CDR3: TGTGCCAGCAGTTTTGCAGGGTCTAATAACAATCAGCCCCAGCATTTT.

The chain is built from TRBV6-5 and TRBJ2-3; no clear D gene. The germline V and J ends were trimmed by 0 bases and 9 bases, with 4 bases remaining between them. Germline lookup yields CDR1 MNHEY and CDR2 SVGAGI. The CDR3 loop spans 11 amino acids. In DNA form, the CDR3 reads TGTGCCAGCAGTTACTCCGGGACGCAGTATTTT. Amino acids: CASSYSGTQYF.

The chain links TRBV9 to TRBJ1-1, with a possible D match to TRBD1 (6 bases). The CDR3 covers 16 residues. Germline CDR1 is SGDLS and CDR2 is YYNGEE. Trimming left V 3 bases short and J 5 bases short, with 20 bases between. DNA of the CDR3: TGTGCCAGCAGCGGACAAAATACAGGGTGGAGTACTGAAGCTTTCTTT. Translation: CASSGQNTGWSTEAFF.

The chain is built from TRBV15 and TRBJ1-1, with 10 bases that match TRBD1. V shed 4 bases, J shed 3 bases, and the junction held 11 bases outside the gene matches. In germline, CDR1 is LNHNV, CDR2 YYDKDF (reference sequence). This CDR3 spans 17 amino acids. Here the CDR3 DNA reads TGTGCCACCAGCACCCCGGGACAGGGGCTCGGGGACACTGAAGCTTTCTTT. Translated, it gives CATSTPGQGLGDTEAFF.

The chain uses TRBV5-4 and TRBJ2-5; D is unclear. Between the trimmed V and J ends, which lost 4 bases and 7 bases, there was a span of 11 bases. In germline, CDR1 is SGHNT, CDR2 YYREEE (reference sequence). The CDR3 sequence is 12 residues long. Here the CDR3 reads CASSQTGGTQYF. CDR3 nucleotides: TGTGCCAGCAGCCAAACCGGTGGGACCCAGTACTTC.

The chain employs TRBV6-6 and TRBJ2-1; 8 nucleotides agree with TRBD1. The germline gives CDR1 MNHNY, CDR2 SVGAGI (reference sequence). The ends lost 2 bases at V and 7 bases at J; junction bases unmatched: 7. This CDR3 comprises 15 residues. The CDR3 protein is CASSYGGQGYNEQFF. The CDR3 nucleotides read TGTGCCAGCAGTTACGGAGGACAGGGTTATAATGAGCAGTTCTTC.

The rearrangement joins TRBV19 to TRBJ2-3; the D gene is possibly TRBD2 (6 bases). CDR3 size: 15 residues. Germline V gene data show CDR1 as LNHDA and CDR2 as SQIVND (reference sequence). With 5 bases removed from V and 8 bases from J, the gap between germline ends came to 20 bases. Here the CDR3 reads CASSDIAEAMGTQYF. CDR3 coding DNA: TGTGCCAGTAGTGACATAGCGGAGGCTATGGGTACGCAGTATTTT.

The rearrangement links TRBV6-4 to TRBJ2-1, with 8 nucleotides matching TRBD2. CDR3 length: 13 amino acids. Germline V gene data show CDR1 as MRHNA and CDR2 as SNTAGT. Trimming removed 4 bases from V and 7 bases from J; junction bases left unmatched: 3. As DNA, the CDR3 is TGTGCCAGCAGTGGCGGGAGGCTGAATGAGCAGTTCTTC. This sequence encodes CASSGGRLNEQFF.

V usage is TRBV9 and J usage is TRBJ1-4, with 8 bases aligning to TRBD1. Germline CDR1 reads SGDLS; CDR2 reads YYNGEE. V shed 0 bases, J shed 0 bases, and the junction held 19 bases outside the gene matches. The CDR3 has 22 amino acids. In nucleotides, the CDR3 is TGTGCCAGCAGCGTAGATCCGACAGGGGCGGCGTCAGTAGGGGCAACTAATGAAAAACTGTTTTTT. It codes for CASSVDPTGAASVGATNEKLFF.

About this clone itself: One end of the junction fails to match germline, which may point to a read error. The chain combines TRBV7-7 with TRBJ2-7, with 8 bases matching TRBD1. The CDR3 has 18 amino acids. Looked up from germline, CDR1 is SSHAT and CDR2 is FNYEAQ (reference sequence). The CDR3 loop reads CASSKRVRTGSSSYEQYF. CDR3 DNA sequence: TGTGCTAGCAGCAAAAGAGTCCGGACAGGGTCCTCCTCCTACGAGCAGTACTTC.

The chain carries TRBV19 and TRBJ1-5; no clear D gene. V lost 7 bases, J lost 1 base, and 11 bases lay in between. In germline, CDR1 is LNHDA, CDR2 SQIVND (reference sequence). This CDR3 has 14 residues. CDR3 in DNA: TGTGCCAGTAAGCATCAACCCAGCAATCAGCCCCAGCATTTT. Translation: CASKHQPSNQPQHF.

This rearrangement joins TRBV6-1 to TRBJ2-5, with 13 bases identical to TRBD2. The J call could be wrong; TRBJ2-7 is a better fit for the DNA end. The germline V gene has CDR1 MNHNS and CDR2 SASEGT. The CDR3 has 15 residues. CDR3 protein: CASSEGTSGSNEQYF. The CDR3 region has the DNA TGTGCCAGCAGTGAAGGGACTAGCGGGAGCAACGAGCAGTACTTC.

The genes are TRBV7-6 and TRBJ1-2; D not resolved. The CDR3 is 16 amino acids. V lost 2 bases and J lost 4, with 17 bases in between. Germline-derived CDR1 and CDR2 are SGHVS and FNYEAQ. DNA of the CDR3: TGTGCCAGCAGCTTAAGTCCGGAGAAGGAGACCTATGGCTACACCTTC. Protein sequence: CASSLSPEKETYGYTF. Drawing the rest from reference TRBV7-6 and TRBJ1-2, the complete variable domain is GAGVSQSPRYKVTKRGQDVALRCDPISGHVSLYWYRQALGQGPEFLTYFNYEAQQDKSGLPNDRFSAERPEGSISTLTIQRTEQRDSAMYRCASSLSPEKETYGYTFGSGTRLTVV.